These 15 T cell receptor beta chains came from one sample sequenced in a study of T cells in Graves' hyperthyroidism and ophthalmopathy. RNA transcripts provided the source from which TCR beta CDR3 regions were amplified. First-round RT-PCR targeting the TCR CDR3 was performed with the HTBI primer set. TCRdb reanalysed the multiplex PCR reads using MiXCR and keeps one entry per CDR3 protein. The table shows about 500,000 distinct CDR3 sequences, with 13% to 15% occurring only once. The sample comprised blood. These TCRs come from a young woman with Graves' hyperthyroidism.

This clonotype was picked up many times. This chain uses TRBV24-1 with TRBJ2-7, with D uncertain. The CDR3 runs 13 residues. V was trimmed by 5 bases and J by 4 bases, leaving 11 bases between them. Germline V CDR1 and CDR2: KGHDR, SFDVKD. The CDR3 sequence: CATSAGYAYEQYF. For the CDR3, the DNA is TGTGCCACCAGTGCCGGGTATGCGTACGAGCAGTACTTC.

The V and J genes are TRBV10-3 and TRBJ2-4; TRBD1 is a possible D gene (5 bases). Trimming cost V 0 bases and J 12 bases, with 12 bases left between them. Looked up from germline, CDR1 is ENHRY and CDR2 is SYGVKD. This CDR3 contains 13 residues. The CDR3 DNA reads TGTGCCATCAGTGAGTCGACAGCCAAAGCTCAGTACTTC. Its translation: CAISESTAKAQYF.

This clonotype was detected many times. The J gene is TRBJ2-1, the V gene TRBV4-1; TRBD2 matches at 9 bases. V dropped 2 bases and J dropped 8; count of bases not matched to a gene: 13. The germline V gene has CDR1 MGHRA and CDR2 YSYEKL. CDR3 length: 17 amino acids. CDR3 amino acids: CASSQRREGLSGHEQFF. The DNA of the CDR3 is TGCGCCAGCAGCCAACGGCGGGAGGGCCTTAGTGGGCATGAGCAGTTCTTC.

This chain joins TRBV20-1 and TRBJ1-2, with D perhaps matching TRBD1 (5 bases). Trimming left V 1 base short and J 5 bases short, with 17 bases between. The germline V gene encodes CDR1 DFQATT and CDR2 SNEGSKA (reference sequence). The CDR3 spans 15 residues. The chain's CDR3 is CSARASGGGVYGYTF. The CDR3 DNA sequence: TGCAGTGCTAGAGCCTCTGGGGGAGGAGTATATGGCTACACCTTC.

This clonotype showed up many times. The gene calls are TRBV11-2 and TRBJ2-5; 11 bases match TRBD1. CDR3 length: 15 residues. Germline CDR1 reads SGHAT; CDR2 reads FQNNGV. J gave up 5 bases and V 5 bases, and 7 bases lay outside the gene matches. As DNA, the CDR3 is TGTGCCAGCAGCGTGGGACAGGGGGTTAGTGAGACCCAGTACTTC. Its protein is CASSVGQGVSETQYF. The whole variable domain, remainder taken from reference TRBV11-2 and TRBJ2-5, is EAGVAQSPRYKIIEKRQSVAFWCNPISGHATLYWYQQILGQGPKLLIQFQNNGVVDDSQLPKDRFSAERLKGVDSTLKIQPAKLEDSAVYLCASSVGQGVSETQYFGPGTRLLVL.

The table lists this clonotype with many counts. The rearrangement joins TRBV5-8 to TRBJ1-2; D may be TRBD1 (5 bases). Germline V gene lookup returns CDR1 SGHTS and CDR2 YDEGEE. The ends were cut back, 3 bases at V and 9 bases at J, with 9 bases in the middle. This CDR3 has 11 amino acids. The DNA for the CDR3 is TGTGCCAGCAGCTCGGACATGCGCTACACCTTC. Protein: CASSSDMRYTF.

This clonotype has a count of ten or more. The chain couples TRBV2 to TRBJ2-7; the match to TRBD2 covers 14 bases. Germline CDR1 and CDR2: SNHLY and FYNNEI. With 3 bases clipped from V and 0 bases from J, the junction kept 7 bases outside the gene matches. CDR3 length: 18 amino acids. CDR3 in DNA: TGTGCCAGCAGTGATATGGGGACTAGCGGGAGTTCCTCCTACGAGCAGTACGTC. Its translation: CASSDMGTSGSSSYEQYV.

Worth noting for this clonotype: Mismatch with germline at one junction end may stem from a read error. The CDR3 here is CASSQIYRLAGPPLSYNERFF. The CDR3 bases are TGTGCCAGCAGCCAAATCTACAGACTAGCGGGACCTCCCCTCTCCTACAATGAGCGGTTCTTC. V usage is TRBV3-1 and J usage is TRBJ2-1; the match to TRBD2 covers 11 bases. The CDR3 consists of 21 residues. Germline CDR1 and CDR2: LGHDT and YNNKEL (reference sequence).

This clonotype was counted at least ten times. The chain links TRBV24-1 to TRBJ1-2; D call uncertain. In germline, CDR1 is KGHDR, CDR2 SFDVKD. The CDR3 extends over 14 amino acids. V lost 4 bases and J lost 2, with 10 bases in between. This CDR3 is CATSDTTDNYGYTF. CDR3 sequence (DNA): TGTGCCACCAGTGACACCACGGACAACTATGGCTACACCTTC.

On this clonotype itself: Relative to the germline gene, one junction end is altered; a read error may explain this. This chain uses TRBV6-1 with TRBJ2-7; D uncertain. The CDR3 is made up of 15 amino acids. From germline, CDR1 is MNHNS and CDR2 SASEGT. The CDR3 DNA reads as TGCGCCAGCAGTGCTGCGGCCGGGTCGGGCTACGAGCAGTACTTC. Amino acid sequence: CASSAAAGSGYEQYF.

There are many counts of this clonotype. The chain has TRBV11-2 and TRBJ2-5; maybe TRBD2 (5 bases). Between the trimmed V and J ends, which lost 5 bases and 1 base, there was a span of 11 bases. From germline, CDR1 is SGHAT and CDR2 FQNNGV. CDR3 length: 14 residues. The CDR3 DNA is TGTGCCAGCAGCCTGTGGGAGCGCCAAGAGACCCAGTACTTC. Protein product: CASSLWERQETQYF.

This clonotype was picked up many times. The CDR3 protein is CASSSPGEETQYF. The CDR3 nucleotides are TGTGCCAGCAGCTCTCCGGGAGAAGAGACCCAGTACTTC. This chain connects TRBV7-9 to TRBJ2-5; weak D call: TRBD2 (6 bases). V shed 4 bases and J shed 3 bases, with 9 bases lying between them. This CDR3 comprises 13 residues. The germline V gene encodes CDR1 SEHNR and CDR2 FQNEAQ (reference sequence).

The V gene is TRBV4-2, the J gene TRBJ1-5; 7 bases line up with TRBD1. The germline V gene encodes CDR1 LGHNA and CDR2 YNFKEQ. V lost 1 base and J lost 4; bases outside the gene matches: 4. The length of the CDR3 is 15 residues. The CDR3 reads CASSQAEDRNQPQHF. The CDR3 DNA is TGTGCCAGCAGCCAAGCCGAGGACAGGAATCAGCCCCAGCATTTT.

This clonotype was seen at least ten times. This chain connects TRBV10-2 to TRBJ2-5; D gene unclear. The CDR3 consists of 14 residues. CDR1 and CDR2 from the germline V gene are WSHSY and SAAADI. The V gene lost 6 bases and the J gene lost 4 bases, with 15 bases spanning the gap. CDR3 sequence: CASSSTNPPETQYF. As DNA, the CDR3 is TGCGCCAGCAGCTCGACAAACCCCCCAGAGACCCAGTACTTC.

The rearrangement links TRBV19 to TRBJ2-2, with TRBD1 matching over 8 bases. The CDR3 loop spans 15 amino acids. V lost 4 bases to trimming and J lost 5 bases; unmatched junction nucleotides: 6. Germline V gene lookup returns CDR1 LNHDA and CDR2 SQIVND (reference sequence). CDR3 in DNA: TGTGCCAGTAGTACGGACAGGGTGGGAACCGGGGAGCTGTTTTTT. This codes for CASSTDRVGTGELFF.